This T cell receptor beta chain was captured in a study of T cell changes during pregnancy in multiple sclerosis. The CDR3 consists of 15 residues. The V gene end was trimmed by 4 bases and the J gene end by 3 bases; junction bases not matched to a gene: 7. Germline lookup yields CDR1 SGHDT and CDR2 YYEEEE. Sequenced by immunoSEQ multiplex PCR; TCRdb stores in-frame clones only, minus some. The data show around 100,000 clones, about 92% seen once. The TCR sequence derives from a female donor with multiple sclerosis, enrolled in a pregnancy study. The chain employs TRBV5-6 and TRBJ2-1; the match to TRBD1 covers 7 bases. The sequences come from peripheral blood, collected after pregnancy. CDR3 coding DNA: TGTGCCAGCAGCAACCGGGACAGCTTCTACAATGAGCAGTTCTTC. Its translation: CASSNRDSFYNEQFF.